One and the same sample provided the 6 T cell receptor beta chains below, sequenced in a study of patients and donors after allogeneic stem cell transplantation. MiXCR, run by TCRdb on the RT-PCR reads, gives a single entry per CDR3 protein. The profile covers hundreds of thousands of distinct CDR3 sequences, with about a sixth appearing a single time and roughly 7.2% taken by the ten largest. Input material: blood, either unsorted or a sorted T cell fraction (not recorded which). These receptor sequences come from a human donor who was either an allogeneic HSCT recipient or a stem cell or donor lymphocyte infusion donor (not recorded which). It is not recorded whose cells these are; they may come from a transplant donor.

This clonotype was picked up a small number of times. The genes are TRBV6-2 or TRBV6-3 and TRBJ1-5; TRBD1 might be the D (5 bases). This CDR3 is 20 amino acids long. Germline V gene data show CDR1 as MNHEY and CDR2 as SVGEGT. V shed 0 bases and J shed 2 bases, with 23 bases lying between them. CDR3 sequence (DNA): TGTGCCAGCAGTTACTCGACGGGACTCAAAAGGGCGAGGGGCAATCAGCCCCAGCATTTT. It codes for CASSYSTGLKRARGNQPQHF.

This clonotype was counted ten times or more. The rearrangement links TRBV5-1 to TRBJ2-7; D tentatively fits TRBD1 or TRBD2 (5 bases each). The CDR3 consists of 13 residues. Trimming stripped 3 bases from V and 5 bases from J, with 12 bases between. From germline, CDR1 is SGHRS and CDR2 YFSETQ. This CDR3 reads CASSWGTVDEQYF. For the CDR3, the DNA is TGCGCCAGCAGCTGGGGGACCGTGGACGAGCAGTACTTC.

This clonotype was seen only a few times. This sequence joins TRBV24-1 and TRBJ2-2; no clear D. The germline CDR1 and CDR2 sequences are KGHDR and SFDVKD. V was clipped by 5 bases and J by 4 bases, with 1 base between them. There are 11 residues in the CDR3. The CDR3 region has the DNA TGTGCCACCAGTGCCACCGGGGAGCTGTTTTTT. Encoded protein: CATSATGELFF.

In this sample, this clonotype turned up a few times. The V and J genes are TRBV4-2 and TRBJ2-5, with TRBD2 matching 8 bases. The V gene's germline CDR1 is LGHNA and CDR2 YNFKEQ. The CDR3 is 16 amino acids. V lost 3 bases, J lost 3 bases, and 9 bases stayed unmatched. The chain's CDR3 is CASSQGLVMSEETQYF. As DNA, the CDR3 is TGTGCCAGCAGCCAGGGACTAGTGATGTCGGAAGAGACCCAGTACTTC.

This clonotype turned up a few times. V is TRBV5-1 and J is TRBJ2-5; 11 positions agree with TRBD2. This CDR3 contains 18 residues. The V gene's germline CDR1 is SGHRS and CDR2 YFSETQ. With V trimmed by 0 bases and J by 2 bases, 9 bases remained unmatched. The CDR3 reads CASSLATSGSGYQETQYF. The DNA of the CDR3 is TGCGCCAGCAGCTTGGCAACTAGCGGGAGTGGGTATCAAGAGACCCAGTACTTC.

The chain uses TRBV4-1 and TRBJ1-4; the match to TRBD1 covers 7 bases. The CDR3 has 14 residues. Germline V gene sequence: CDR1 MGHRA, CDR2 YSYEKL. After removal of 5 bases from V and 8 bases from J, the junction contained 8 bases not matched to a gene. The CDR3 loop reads CASSRQGVQEKLFF. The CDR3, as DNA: TGCGCCAGCAGCAGACAGGGCGTCCAAGAAAAACTGTTTTTT.